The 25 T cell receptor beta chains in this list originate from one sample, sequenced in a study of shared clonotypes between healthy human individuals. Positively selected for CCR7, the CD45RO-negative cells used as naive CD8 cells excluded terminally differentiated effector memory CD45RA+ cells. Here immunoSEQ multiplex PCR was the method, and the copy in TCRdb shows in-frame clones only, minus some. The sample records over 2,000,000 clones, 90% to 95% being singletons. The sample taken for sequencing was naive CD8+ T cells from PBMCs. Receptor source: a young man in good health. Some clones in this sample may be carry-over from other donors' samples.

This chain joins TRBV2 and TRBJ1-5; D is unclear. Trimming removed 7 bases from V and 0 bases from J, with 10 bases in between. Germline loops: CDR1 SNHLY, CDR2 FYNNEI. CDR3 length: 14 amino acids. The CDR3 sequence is CASTGRDSNQPQHF. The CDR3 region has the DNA TGTGCCAGCACAGGCAGAGATAGCAATCAGCCCCAGCATTTT.

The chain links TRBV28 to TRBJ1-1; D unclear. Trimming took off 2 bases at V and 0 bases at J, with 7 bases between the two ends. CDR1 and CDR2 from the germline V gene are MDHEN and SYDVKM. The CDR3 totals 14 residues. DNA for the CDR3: TGTGCCAGCAGTTTAACTCCTCTGAACACTGAAGCTTTCTTT. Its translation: CASSLTPLNTEAFF. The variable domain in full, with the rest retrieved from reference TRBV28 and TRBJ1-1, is DVKVTQSSRYLVKRTGEKVFLECVQDMDHENMFWYRQDPGLGLRLIYFSYDVKMKEKGDIPEGYSVSREKKERFSLILESASTNQTSMYLCASSLTPLNTEAFFGQGTRLTVV.

The CDR3 DNA reads as TGTGCCAGCAGCCACCTGCGGGGTTCCGAGCAGTACTTC. Its protein product is CASSHLRGSEQYF. This chain uses TRBV11-2 with TRBJ2-7; a weak D match, TRBD2 (6 bases). Germline CDR1 is SGHAT and CDR2 is FQNNGV. The CDR3 extends over 13 amino acids. The V and J ends lost 5 bases and 6 bases respectively, with 14 bases between them. The complete variable domain, with remaining parts taken from reference TRBV11-2 and TRBJ2-7, reads EAGVAQSPRYKIIEKRQSVAFWCNPISGHATLYWYQQILGQGPKLLIQFQNNGVVDDSQLPKDRFSAERLKGVDSTLKIQPAKLEDSAVYLCASSHLRGSEQYFGPGTRLTVT.

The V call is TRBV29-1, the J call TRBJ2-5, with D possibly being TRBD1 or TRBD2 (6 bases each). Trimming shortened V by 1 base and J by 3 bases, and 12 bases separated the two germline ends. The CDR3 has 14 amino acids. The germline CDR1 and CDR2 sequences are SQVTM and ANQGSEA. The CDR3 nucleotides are TGCAGCGTTGAAGGGGGGGACACCGAAGAGACCCAGTACTTC. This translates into CSVEGGDTEETQYF. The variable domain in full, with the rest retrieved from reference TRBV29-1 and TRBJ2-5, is SAVISQKPSRDICQRGTSLTIQCQVDSQVTMMFWYRQQPGQSLTLIATANQGSEATYESGFVIDKFPISRPNLTFSTLTVSNMSPEDSSIYLCSVEGGDTEETQYFGPGTRLLVL.

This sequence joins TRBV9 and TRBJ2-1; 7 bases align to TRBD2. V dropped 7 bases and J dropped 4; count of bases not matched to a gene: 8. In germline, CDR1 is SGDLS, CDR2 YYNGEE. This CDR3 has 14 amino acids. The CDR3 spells CASGRAGDYNEQFF. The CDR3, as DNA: TGTGCCAGCGGAAGGGCGGGGGATTACAATGAGCAGTTCTTC. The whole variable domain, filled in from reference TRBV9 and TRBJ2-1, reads DSGVTQTPKHLITATGQRVTLRCSPRSGDLSVYWYQQSLDQGLQFLIQYYNGEERAKGNILERFSAQQFPDLHSELNLSSLELGDSALYFCASGRAGDYNEQFFGPGTRLTVL.

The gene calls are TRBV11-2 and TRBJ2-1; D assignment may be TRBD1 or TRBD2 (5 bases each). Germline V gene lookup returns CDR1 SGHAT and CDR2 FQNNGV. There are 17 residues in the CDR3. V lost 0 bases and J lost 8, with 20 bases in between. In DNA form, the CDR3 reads TGTGCCAGCAGCTTAGAGGCGGCGGGCAGGGCGATGCATGAGCAGTTCTTC. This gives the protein CASSLEAAGRAMHEQFF.

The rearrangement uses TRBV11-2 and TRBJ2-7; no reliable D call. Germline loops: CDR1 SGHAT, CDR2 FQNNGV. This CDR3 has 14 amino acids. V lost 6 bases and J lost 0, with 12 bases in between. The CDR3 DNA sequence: TGTGCCAGCAGTCCCACATTTAACTCCTACGAGCAGTACTTC. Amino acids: CASSPTFNSYEQYF.

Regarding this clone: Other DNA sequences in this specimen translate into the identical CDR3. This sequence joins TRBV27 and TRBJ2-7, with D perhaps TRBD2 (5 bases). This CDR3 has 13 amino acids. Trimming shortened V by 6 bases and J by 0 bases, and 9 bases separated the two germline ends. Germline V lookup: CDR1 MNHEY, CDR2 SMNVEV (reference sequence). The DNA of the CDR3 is TGTGCCAGCAGGCCGGGGAGCTCCTACGAGCAGTACTTC. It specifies CASRPGSSYEQYF.

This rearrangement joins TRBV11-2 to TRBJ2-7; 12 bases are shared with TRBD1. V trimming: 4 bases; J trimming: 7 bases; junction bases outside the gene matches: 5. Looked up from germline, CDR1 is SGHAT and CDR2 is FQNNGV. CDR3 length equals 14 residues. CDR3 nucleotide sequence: TGTGCCAGCAGCTACCGGGACAGGGGGCAGGAGCAGTACTTC. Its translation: CASSYRDRGQEQYF.

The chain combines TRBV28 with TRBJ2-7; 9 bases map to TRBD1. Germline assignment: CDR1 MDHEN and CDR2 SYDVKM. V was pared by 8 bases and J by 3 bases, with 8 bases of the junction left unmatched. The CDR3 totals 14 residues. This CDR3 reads CASSDRGAIYEQYF. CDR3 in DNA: TGTGCCAGCTCCGACAGGGGGGCGATCTACGAGCAGTACTTC.

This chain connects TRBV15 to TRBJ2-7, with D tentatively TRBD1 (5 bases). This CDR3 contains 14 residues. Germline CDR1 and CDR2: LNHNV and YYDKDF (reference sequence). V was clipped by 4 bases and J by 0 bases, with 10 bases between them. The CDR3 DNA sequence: TGTGCCACCAGCATACAGGAGAGCTCCTACGAGCAGTACTTC. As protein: CATSIQESSYEQYF.

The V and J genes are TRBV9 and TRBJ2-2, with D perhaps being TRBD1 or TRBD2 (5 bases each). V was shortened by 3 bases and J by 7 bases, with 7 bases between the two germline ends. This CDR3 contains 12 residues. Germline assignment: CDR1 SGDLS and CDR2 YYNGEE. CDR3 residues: CASSGGDGELFF. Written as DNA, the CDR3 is TGTGCCAGCAGCGGAGGGGACGGGGAGCTGTTTTTT. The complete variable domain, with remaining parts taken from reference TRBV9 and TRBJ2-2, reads DSGVTQTPKHLITATGQRVTLRCSPRSGDLSVYWYQQSLDQGLQFLIQYYNGEERAKGNILERFSAQQFPDLHSELNLSSLELGDSALYFCASSGGDGELFFGEGSRLTVL.

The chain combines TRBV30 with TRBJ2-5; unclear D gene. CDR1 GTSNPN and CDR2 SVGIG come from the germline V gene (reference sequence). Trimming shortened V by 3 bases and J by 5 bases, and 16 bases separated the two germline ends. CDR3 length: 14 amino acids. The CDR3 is CAWSPGSLRETQYF. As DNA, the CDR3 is TGTGCCTGGAGCCCAGGTTCTCTTAGGGAGACCCAGTACTTC.

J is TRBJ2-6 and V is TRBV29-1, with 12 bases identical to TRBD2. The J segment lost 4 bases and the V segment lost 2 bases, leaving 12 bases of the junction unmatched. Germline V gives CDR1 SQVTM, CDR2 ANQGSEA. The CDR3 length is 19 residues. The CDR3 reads CSVEIRVLAGGSGANVLTF. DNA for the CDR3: TGCAGCGTTGAAATACGGGTACTAGCGGGAGGATCCGGGGCCAACGTCCTGACTTTC.

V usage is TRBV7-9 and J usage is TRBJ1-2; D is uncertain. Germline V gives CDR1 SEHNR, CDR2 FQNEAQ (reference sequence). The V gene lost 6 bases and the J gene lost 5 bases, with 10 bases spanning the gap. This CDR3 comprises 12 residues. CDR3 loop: CASSWEKYGYTF. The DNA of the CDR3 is TGTGCCAGCAGTTGGGAGAAGTATGGCTACACCTTC.

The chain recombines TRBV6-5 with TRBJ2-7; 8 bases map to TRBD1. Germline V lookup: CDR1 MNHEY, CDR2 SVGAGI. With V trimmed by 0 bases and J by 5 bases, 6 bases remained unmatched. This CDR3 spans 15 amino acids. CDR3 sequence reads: CASSYSQGAINEQYF. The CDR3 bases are TGTGCCAGCAGTTACTCGCAGGGGGCGATTAACGAGCAGTACTTC.

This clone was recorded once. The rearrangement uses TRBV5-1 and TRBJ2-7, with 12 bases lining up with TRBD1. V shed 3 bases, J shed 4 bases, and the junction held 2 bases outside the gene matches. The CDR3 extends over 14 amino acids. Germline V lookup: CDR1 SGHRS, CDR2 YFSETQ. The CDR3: CASSWDRGLYEQYF. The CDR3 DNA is TGCGCCAGCAGCTGGGACAGGGGGCTATACGAGCAGTACTTC.

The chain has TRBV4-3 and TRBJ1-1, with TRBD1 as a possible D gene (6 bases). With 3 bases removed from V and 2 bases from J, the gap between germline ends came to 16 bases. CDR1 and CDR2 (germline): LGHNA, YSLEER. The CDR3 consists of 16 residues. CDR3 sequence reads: CASSQVWEGGNTEAFF. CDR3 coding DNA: TGCGCCAGCAGCCAGGTTTGGGAGGGGGGAAACACTGAAGCTTTCTTT.

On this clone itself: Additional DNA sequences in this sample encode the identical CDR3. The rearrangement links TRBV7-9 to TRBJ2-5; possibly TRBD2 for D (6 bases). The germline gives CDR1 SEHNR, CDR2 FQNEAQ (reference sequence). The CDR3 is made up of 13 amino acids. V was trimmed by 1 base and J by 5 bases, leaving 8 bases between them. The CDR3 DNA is TGTGCCAGCAGCTTAGGACTAGAGGAGACCCAGTACTTC. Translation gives CASSLGLEETQYF.

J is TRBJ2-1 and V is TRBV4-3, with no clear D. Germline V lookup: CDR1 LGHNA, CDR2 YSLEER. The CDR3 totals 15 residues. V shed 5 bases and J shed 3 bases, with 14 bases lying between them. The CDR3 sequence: CASSSHYGSYNEQFF. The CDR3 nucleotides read TGCGCCAGCAGCTCTCACTACGGCAGCTACAATGAGCAGTTCTTC.

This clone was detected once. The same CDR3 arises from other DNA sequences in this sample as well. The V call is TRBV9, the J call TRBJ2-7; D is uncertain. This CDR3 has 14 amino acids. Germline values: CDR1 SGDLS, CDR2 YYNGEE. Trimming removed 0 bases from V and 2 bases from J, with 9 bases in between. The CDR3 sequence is CASSVGRGPYEQYF. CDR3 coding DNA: TGTGCCAGCAGCGTAGGGAGAGGCCCCTACGAGCAGTACTTC.

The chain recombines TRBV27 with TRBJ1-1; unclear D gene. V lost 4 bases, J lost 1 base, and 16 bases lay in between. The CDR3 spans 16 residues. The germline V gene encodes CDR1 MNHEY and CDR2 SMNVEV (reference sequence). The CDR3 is CASSYVRGLPNTEAFF. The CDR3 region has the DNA TGTGCCAGCAGTTATGTGCGTGGCCTCCCGAACACTGAAGCTTTCTTT.

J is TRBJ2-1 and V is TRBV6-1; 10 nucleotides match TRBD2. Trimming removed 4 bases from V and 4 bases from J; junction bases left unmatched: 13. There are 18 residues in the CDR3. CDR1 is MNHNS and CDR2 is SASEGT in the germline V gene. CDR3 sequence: CASSGGGRSGREYNEQFF. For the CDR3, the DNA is TGTGCCAGCAGTGGGGGGGGAAGAAGCGGGAGGGAATACAATGAGCAGTTCTTC.

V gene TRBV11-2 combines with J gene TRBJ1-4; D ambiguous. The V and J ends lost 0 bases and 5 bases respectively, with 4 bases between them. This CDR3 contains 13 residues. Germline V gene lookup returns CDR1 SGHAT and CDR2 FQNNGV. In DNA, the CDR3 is TGTGCCAGCAGCTTAGAAAGCAATGAAAAACTGTTTTTT. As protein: CASSLESNEKLFF.

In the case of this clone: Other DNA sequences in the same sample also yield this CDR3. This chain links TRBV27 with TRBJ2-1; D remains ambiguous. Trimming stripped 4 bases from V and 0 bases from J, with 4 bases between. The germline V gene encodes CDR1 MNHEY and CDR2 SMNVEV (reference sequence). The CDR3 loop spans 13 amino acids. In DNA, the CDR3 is TGTGCCAGCAGTTATAGCTCCTACAATGAGCAGTTCTTC. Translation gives CASSYSSYNEQFF.